This T cell receptor beta chain was obtained from a study of graft-versus-host responses after intestinal transplantation. For the study at large: All recipients were transplanted with multivisceral, liver-intestinal, or isolated intestinal grafts.

Repertoires were generated with immunoSEQ multiplex PCR, while TCRdb's copy carries only in-frame clones and drops some. The sample carries some 130,000 clones, 80% to 95% recorded once. Regarding the study as a whole: Among recipient marrow samples, GvH clones were found; some appeared first in ileum or blood.

Germline values: CDR1 SNHLY, CDR2 FYNNEI. Trimming pared 4 bases from V and 6 bases from J, leaving 13 bases between. CDR3 size: 14 residues. There are a few counts of this clone. Its antigen is still unknown. The specimen was unstimulated CD4+ T cells sorted from spleen or lymph node cells, collected before intestinal transplant. This chain joins TRBV2 and TRBJ1-5; D possibly corresponds to TRBD1 (6 bases). The receptor was derived from a human donor who received an intestinal transplant. The chain's CDR3 is CASSASGGLQPQHF. CDR3 nucleotide sequence: TGTGCCAGCAGTGCCTCGGGGGGGCTTCAGCCCCAGCATTTT. Drawing the rest from reference TRBV2 and TRBJ1-5, the complete variable domain is EPEVTQTPSHQVTQMGQEVILRCVPISNHLYFYWYRQILGQKVEFLVSFYNNEISEKSEIFDDQFSVERPDGSNFTLKIRSTKLEDSAMYFCASSASGGLQPQHFGDGTRLSIL.